This TCR beta chain was recovered during a study of technical replicates of blood from a handful of donors. Per germline, CDR1 SGHDT and CDR2 YYEEEE. With V trimmed by 2 bases and J by 4 bases, 7 bases remained unmatched. The CDR3 is 15 amino acids. Produced via immunoSEQ multiplex PCR; TCRdb's table is partial and in-frame only. This repertoire shows 80,000 to 85,000 clones, about 91% found once; its top ten account for about 0.41%. This receptor was taken from a human donor in good health. The chain couples TRBV5-6 to TRBJ2-5; 8 nucleotides agree with TRBD1. Sequencing was done on a sample of T cells isolated from PBMCs. This CDR3 reads CASSFPGQGSETQYF. The CDR3, as DNA: TGTGCCAGCAGCTTTCCCGGACAGGGATCAGAGACCCAGTACTTC.